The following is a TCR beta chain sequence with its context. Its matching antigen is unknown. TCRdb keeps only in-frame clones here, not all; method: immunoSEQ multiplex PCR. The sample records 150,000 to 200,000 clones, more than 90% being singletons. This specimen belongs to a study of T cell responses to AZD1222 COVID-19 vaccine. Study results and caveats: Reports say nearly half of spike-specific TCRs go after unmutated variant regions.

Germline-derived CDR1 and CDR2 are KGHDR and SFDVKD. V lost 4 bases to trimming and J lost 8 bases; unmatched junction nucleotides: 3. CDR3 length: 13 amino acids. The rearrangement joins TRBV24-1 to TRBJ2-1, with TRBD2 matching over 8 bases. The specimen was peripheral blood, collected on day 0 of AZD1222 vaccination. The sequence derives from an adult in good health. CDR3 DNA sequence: TGTGCCACCAGTGAACCTAGCGGGCATGAGCAGTTCTTC. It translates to CATSEPSGHEQFF.